This TCR beta chain was sequenced during a study of cytomegalovirus exposure and HLA in healthy donors. Study context: A prior analysis found fewer than 120 million unique TCR beta sequences from roughly 180 million T cells. Broader study findings: An analysis done earlier found most TCR beta V segments productive about 87% or about 30% of the time.

As for this clone: Antigen unknown.

In the PCR, 60 Vbeta and 13 Jbeta primers were used. The data were produced by immunoSEQ multiplex PCR, yet TCRdb's version contains in-frame clones alone and is incomplete. The table lists 170,000 or so clones, 84% of them singletons. The CDR3 sequence is 15 residues long. Trimming took 10 bases from V and 6 from J, leaving 21 bases between them. The sample was PBMCs. The chain combines TRBV23-1 with TRBJ1-4; D perhaps matches TRBD1 (5 bases). TRBV23-1 is assigned to the ORF class and has an uncertain function. The TCR comes from a girl between 5 and 17 years old in good health and CMV-seropositive. CDR3 DNA sequence: TGCGCCAACCACAAGGGGTTTTCTTCGGATGAAAAACTGTTTTTT. Protein sequence: CANHKGFSSDEKLFF.